The table lists the clone carrying this TCR beta chain with a few counts. Its antigen is undetermined. One entry per CDR3 protein, called by TCRdb with MiXCR from the 5' RACE reads. Of around 530,000 distinct CDR3 sequences listed, 20% to 25% were seen once; the top ten hold roughly 8.1%. This entry is derived from a study of T-cell memory formation after mild COVID-19. Overall study results and limits: Mostly located in CM and EM were contracting CD4+ clones, with contracting CD8+ clones located in EMRA.

The sample was PBMCs or a T cell subset sorted from them (not recorded which). This sequence was found in an adult woman who had mild COVID-19 (a few samples of this study predate the infection). Cell type and time point are not known.

The CDR3 nucleotides read TGCGCCAGCAGCCAAACACAGCCGGCAGGGAGGTTAAGCGGCTACACCTTC. It translates to CASSQTQPAGRLSGYTF. The J gene is TRBJ1-2, the V gene TRBV4-1, with D possibly being TRBD1 (5 bases). Germline CDR1 MGHRA, CDR2 YSYEKL. V dropped 2 bases and J dropped 8 bases, with 24 bases sitting between them. CDR3 length: 17 residues.